The TCR beta chain described here comes from a study of neurological immune-mediated disorders. This clonotype was counted ten times or more. TCRdb called the 5' RACE reads again in MiXCR, with one record for every CDR3 protein. Among tens of thousands of distinct CDR3 sequences listed, 4% to 5.5% were seen once. The CDR3 runs 13 residues. Trimming took 3 bases from V and 5 from J, leaving 13 bases between them. CDR1 is DFQATT, CDR2 SNEGSKA, per germline (reference sequence). Source material: PBMCs. The receptor was isolated from a woman aged 50 to 60 with multiple sclerosis. The V and J genes are TRBV20-1 and TRBJ1-2; D not certain. For the CDR3, the DNA is TGCAGTGCTAGCGTCGGGGATGGGTATGGCTACACCTTC. Encoded protein: CSASVGDGYGYTF.